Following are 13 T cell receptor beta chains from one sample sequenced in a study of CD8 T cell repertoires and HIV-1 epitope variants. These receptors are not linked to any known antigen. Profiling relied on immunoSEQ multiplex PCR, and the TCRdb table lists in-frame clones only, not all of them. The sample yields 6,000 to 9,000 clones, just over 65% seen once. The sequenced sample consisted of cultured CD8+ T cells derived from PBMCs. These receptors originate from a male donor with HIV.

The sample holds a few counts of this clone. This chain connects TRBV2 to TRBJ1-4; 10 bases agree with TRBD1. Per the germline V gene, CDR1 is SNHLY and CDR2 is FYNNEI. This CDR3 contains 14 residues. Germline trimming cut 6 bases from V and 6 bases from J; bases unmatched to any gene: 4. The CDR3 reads CASRGTGEYEKLFF. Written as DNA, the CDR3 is TGTGCCAGCAGGGGGACAGGGGAGTATGAAAAACTGTTTTTT.

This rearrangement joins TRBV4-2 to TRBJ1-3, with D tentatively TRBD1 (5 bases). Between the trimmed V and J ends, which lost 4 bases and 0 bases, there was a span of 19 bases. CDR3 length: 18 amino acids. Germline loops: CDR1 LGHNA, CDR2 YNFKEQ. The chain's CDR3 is CASSLRSGDSYSGNTIYF. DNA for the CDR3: TGTGCCAGCAGCCTGAGATCGGGCGACAGTTACTCTGGAAACACCATATATTTT.

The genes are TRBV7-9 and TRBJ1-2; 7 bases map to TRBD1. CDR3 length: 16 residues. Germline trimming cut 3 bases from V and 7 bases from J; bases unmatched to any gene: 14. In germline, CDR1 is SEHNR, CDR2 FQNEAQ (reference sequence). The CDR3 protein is CASSFMAGGNLGGYTF. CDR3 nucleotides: TGTGCCAGCAGCTTTATGGCAGGGGGAAATTTGGGTGGCTACACCTTC.

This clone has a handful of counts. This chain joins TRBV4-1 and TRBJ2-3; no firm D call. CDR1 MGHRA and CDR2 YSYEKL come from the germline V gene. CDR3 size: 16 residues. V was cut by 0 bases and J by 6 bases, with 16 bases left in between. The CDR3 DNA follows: TGCGCCAGCAGCCAAGACCGGCCCAGTAGGGCGGATACGCAGTATTTT. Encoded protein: CASSQDRPSRADTQYF.

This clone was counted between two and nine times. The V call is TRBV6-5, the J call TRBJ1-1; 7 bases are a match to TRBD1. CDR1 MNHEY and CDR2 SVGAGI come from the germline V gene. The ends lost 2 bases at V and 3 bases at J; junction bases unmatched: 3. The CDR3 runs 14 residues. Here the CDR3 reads CASSYEGADTEAFF. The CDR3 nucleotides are TGTGCCAGCAGTTACGAGGGGGCGGACACTGAAGCTTTCTTT.

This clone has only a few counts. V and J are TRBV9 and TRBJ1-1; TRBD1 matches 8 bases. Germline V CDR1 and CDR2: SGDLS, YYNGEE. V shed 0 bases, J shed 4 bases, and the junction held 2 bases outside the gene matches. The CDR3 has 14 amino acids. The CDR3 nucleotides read TGTGCCAGCAGCGTAGACAGGGGGGTCACTGAAGCTTTCTTT. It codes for CASSVDRGVTEAFF.

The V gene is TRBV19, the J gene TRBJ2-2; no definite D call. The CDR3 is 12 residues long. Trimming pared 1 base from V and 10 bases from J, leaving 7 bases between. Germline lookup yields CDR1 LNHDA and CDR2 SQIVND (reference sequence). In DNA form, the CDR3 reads TGTGCCAGTAGTATAGGGGCTGAGGAGCTGTTTTTT. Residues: CASSIGAEELFF.

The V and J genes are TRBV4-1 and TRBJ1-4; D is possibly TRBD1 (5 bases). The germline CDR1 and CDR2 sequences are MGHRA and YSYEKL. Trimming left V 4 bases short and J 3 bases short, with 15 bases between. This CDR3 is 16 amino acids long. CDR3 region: CASSPPPGQANEKLFF. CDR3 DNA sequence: TGCGCCAGCAGCCCCCCCCCGGGGCAGGCTAATGAAAAACTGTTTTTT.

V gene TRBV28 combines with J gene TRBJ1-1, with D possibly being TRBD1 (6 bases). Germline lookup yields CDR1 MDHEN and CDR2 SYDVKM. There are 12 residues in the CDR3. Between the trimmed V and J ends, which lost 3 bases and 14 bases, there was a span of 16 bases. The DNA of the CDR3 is TGTGCCAGCAGTTTTCGGAGGACGGGGGGCTTCTTT. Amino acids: CASSFRRTGGFF.

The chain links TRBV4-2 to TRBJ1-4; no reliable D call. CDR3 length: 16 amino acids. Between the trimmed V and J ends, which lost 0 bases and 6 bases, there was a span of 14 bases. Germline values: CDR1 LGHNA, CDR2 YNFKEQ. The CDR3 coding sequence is TGTGCCAGCAGCCAAGATTTCCTTGGTGGGGATGAAAAACTGTTTTTT. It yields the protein CASSQDFLGGDEKLFF.

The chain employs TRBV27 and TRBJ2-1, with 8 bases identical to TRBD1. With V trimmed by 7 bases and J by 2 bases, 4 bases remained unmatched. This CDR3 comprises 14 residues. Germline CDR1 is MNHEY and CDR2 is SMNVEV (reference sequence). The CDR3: CASTNRGTYNEQFF. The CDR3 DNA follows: TGTGCCAGCACCAACAGGGGGACCTACAATGAGCAGTTCTTC.

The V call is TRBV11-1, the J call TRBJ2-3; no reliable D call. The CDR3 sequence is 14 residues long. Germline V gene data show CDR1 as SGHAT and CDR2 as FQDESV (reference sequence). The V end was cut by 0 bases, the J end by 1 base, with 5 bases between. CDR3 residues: CASSLAARTDTQYF. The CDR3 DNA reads TGTGCCAGCAGCTTAGCGGCCCGCACAGATACGCAGTATTTT.

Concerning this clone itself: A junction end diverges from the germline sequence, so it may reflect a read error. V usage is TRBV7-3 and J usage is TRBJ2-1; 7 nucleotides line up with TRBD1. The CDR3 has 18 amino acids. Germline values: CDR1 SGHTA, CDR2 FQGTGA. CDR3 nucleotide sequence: TGTGCCAGCAGCCTAACAGGGGCTAGCCCGAGCTCCTACAATGAGCAGTTCTTC. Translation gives CASSLTGASPSSYNEQFF.